Shown below are 23 T cell receptor beta chains from a single sample sequenced in a study of beta chain features in type 1 diabetes. Sequencing targeted expressed TCRB transcripts, as all isolated RNA had been reverse transcribed. Here immunoSEQ multiplex PCR was the method, and the copy in TCRdb shows in-frame clones only, minus some. The sample has 330,000 or so clones, around 20% seen once. The sequenced material came from naive CD4+ T cells from blood. The receptors shown here come from a woman aged 18-29 years in good health.

This chain joins TRBV20-1 and TRBJ2-1; unclear D gene. There are 11 residues in the CDR3. V was shortened by 0 bases and J by 12 bases, with 9 bases between the two germline ends. Germline V lookup: CDR1 DFQATT, CDR2 SNEGSKA (reference sequence). In nucleotides, the CDR3 is TGCAGTGCTAGAGATGTGCCAGGGCAGTTCTTC. This translates into CSARDVPGQFF.

The chain is built from TRBV30 and TRBJ1-3; D not certain. There are 13 residues in the CDR3. Germline CDR1 GTSNPN, CDR2 SVGIG (reference sequence). V shed 4 bases and J shed 0 bases, with 7 bases lying between them. The DNA of the CDR3 is TGTGCCTGGATGGCCAGCTCTGGAAACACCATATATTTT. It translates to CAWMASSGNTIYF. The full variable domain, with the rest looked up from reference TRBV30 and TRBJ1-3, is SQTIHQWPATLVQPVGSPLSLECTVEGTSNPNLYWYRQAAGRGLQLLFYSVGIGQISSEVPQNLSASRPQDRQFILSSKKLLLSDSGFYLCAWMASSGNTIYFGEGSWLTVV.

This clone has a handful of counts. The chain carries TRBV18 and TRBJ1-1; a possible D gene is TRBD1 (5 bases). Trimming cost V 2 bases and J 0 bases, with 10 bases left between them. Germline V gene data show CDR1 as KGHSH and CDR2 as LQKENI. This CDR3 is built from 15 residues. This CDR3 is CASSPSAGMNTEAFF. The CDR3 region has the DNA TGTGCCAGCTCACCATCGGCAGGGATGAACACTGAAGCTTTCTTT.

V is TRBV19 and J is TRBJ1-2; TRBD1 agrees at 9 bases. V trimming: 6 bases; J trimming: 8 bases; junction bases outside the gene matches: 7. The CDR3 spans 13 residues. The germline gives CDR1 LNHDA, CDR2 SQIVND (reference sequence). The CDR3 region is CASSPQGAGGYTF. The CDR3 nucleotides are TGTGCCAGTAGCCCACAGGGGGCAGGAGGCTACACCTTC. The full variable domain, in which reference TRBV19 and TRBJ1-2 provide the parts outside the CDR3, is DGGITQSPKYLFRKEGQNVTLSCEQNLNHDAMYWYRQDPGQGLRLIYYSQIVNDFQKGDIAEGYSVSREKKESFPLTVTSAQKNPTAFYLCASSPQGAGGYTFGSGTRLTVV.

This chain links TRBV14 with TRBJ2-3; no firm D call. Trimming left V 4 bases short and J 0 bases short, with 11 bases between. CDR3 length equals 15 residues. Germline loops: CDR1 SGHDN, CDR2 FVKESK. As DNA, the CDR3 is TGTGCCAGCAGCCTACAAGCGACCAGCACAGATACGCAGTATTTT. It yields the protein CASSLQATSTDTQYF.

V usage is TRBV11-2 and J usage is TRBJ2-1, with 7 bases fitting TRBD2. The CDR3 loop spans 12 amino acids. Germline-derived CDR1 and CDR2 are SGHAT and FQNNGV. The ends lost 1 base at V and 9 bases at J; junction bases unmatched: 0. The CDR3 is CASSLAGGEQFF. The CDR3 DNA sequence: TGTGCCAGCAGCTTAGCGGGGGGTGAGCAGTTCTTC.

J is TRBJ2-3 and V is TRBV29-1; 8 nucleotides line up with TRBD1. V lost 6 bases, J lost 0 bases, and 5 bases stayed unmatched. The V gene's germline CDR1 is SQVTM and CDR2 ANQGSEA. The CDR3 runs to 14 residues. CDR3: CSVLRTGSTDTQYF. In DNA form, the CDR3 reads TGCAGCGTCCTAAGGACAGGGAGCACAGATACGCAGTATTTT.

The chain has TRBV5-1 and TRBJ2-1, with 9 bases fitting TRBD2. The CDR3 length is 15 residues. V was pared by 3 bases and J by 4 bases, with 5 bases of the junction left unmatched. The V gene's germline CDR1 is SGHRS and CDR2 YFSETQ. CDR3 in amino acids: CASSWGGRGYNEQFF. In DNA, the CDR3 is TGCGCCAGCAGCTGGGGCGGGAGGGGTTACAATGAGCAGTTCTTC.

The V and J genes are TRBV10-3 and TRBJ2-2, with 8 bases fitting TRBD1. CDR3 size: 17 residues. With V trimmed by 3 bases and J by 7 bases, 13 bases remained unmatched. Germline V gene sequence: CDR1 ENHRY, CDR2 SYGVKD. CDR3 in DNA: TGTGCCATCAGTGACCAGGGGGCGGTGGCCCAAGTCGGGGAGCTGTTTTTT. Translation: CAISDQGAVAQVGELFF.

The chain joins TRBV7-9 to TRBJ1-2; 8 bases are a match to TRBD1. CDR1 SEHNR and CDR2 FQNEAQ come from the germline V gene (reference sequence). The CDR3 runs 14 residues. The V and J ends lost 5 bases and 8 bases, in that order; junction bases with no gene match: 10. CDR3 protein: CASSPRQGPWGYTF. CDR3 nucleotides: TGTGCCAGCAGCCCGCGACAGGGGCCCTGGGGCTACACCTTC.

The V call is TRBV4-1, the J call TRBJ2-3; D is unresolved. The CDR3 loop spans 14 amino acids. The germline gives CDR1 MGHRA, CDR2 YSYEKL. The V end lost 0 bases, the J end lost 8 bases, and 12 bases lay between the germline ends. The CDR3 sequence is CASSQDRGVLTQYF. The CDR3 DNA is TGCGCCAGCAGCCAAGACCGTGGAGTCCTTACGCAGTATTTT.

The rearrangement joins TRBV30 to TRBJ2-7, with 8 bases aligning to TRBD2. V lost 0 bases and J lost 3; bases outside the gene matches: 4. Germline CDR1 reads GTSNPN; CDR2 reads SVGIG (reference sequence). The CDR3 has 14 amino acids. CDR3: CAWSVGGTSYEQYF. The CDR3 region has the DNA TGTGCCTGGAGTGTAGGAGGGACTAGCTACGAGCAGTACTTC.

There are a few counts of this clone. The genes are TRBV28 and TRBJ2-1; 8 nucleotides align to TRBD2. Per the germline V gene, CDR1 is MDHEN and CDR2 is SYDVKM. This CDR3 spans 15 amino acids. Unmatched junction bases numbered 11, after V lost 3 bases and J lost 10 bases. The CDR3 reads CASSFDSGKAREQFF. The DNA for the CDR3 is TGTGCCAGCAGTTTTGATAGCGGGAAGGCCAGGGAGCAGTTCTTC.

The V gene is TRBV28, the J gene TRBJ1-1, with D possibly being TRBD1 (5 bases). The CDR3 extends over 13 amino acids. Germline V CDR1 and CDR2: MDHEN, SYDVKM. Trimming removed 6 bases from V and 5 bases from J, with 13 bases in between. CDR3 sequence (DNA): TGTGCCAGCAGGGACACGTTACGTACTGAAGCTTTCTTT. It specifies CASRDTLRTEAFF. The whole variable domain, filled in from reference TRBV28 and TRBJ1-1, reads DVKVTQSSRYLVKRTGEKVFLECVQDMDHENMFWYRQDPGLGLRLIYFSYDVKMKEKGDIPEGYSVSREKKERFSLILESASTNQTSMYLCASRDTLRTEAFFGQGTRLTVV.

The chain recombines TRBV2 with TRBJ1-1, with 7 bases lining up with TRBD1. V was clipped by 8 bases and J by 1 base; unmatched bases: 4. Germline V gives CDR1 SNHLY, CDR2 FYNNEI. The CDR3 sequence is 13 residues long. CDR3 residues: CASFRDRNTEAFF. The CDR3 DNA reads as TGTGCCAGCTTCCGGGACAGGAACACTGAAGCTTTCTTT. Together with reference TRBV2 and TRBJ1-1, the CDR3 gives the full variable domain: EPEVTQTPSHQVTQMGQEVILRCVPISNHLYFYWYRQILGQKVEFLVSFYNNEISEKSEIFDDQFSVERPDGSNFTLKIRSTKLEDSAMYFCASFRDRNTEAFFGQGTRLTVV.

The rearrangement uses TRBV7-2 and TRBJ2-1; no definite D call. V was clipped by 1 base and J by 0 bases, with 7 bases between them. The CDR3 totals 15 residues. The germline V gene encodes CDR1 SGHTA and CDR2 FQGNSA. The CDR3 DNA reads as TGTGCCAGCAGCTTAGGACTTAGCTCCTACAATGAGCAGTTCTTC. The encoded protein is CASSLGLSSYNEQFF.

The chain employs TRBV5-1 and TRBJ2-5; TRBD2 matches 10 bases. CDR1 SGHRS and CDR2 YFSETQ come from the germline V gene. J lost 5 bases, V lost 2 bases, and 15 bases had no gene match. This CDR3 has 18 amino acids. The chain's CDR3 is CASSFLSRGTSDGETQYF. The CDR3 region has the DNA TGCGCCAGCAGCTTTTTATCCCGGGGGACTAGCGACGGGGAGACCCAGTACTTC.

This sequence joins TRBV7-2 and TRBJ2-5; 8 nucleotides match TRBD2. Germline CDR1 and CDR2: SGHTA and FQGNSA. CDR3 length: 16 amino acids. The J segment lost 5 bases and the V segment lost 5 bases, leaving 13 bases of the junction unmatched. The CDR3 bases are TGTGCCAGCAGCCTGAAAGTGACTAGCGTAGGGGAGACCCAGTACTTC. Translating gives CASSLKVTSVGETQYF.

The chain recombines TRBV5-4 with TRBJ2-7; possible D gene TRBD2, 6 bases. Germline V gene lookup returns CDR1 SGHNT and CDR2 YYREEE (reference sequence). This CDR3 contains 14 residues. V gave up 3 bases and J gave up 4 bases, with 14 bases separating them. CDR3 residues: CASSSGGVIYEQYF. Here the CDR3 DNA reads TGTGCCAGCAGCTCTGGAGGGGTGATTTACGAGCAGTACTTC.

This clone occurred a few times. The J gene is TRBJ2-5, the V gene TRBV15; D is perhaps TRBD2 (6 bases). CDR3 size: 12 residues. CDR1 is LNHNV, CDR2 YYDKDF, per germline (reference sequence). Trimming took 3 bases from V and 5 from J, leaving 7 bases between them. The CDR3 region is CATSRAGETQYF. The CDR3 nucleotides read TGTGCCACCAGCAGGGCGGGGGAGACCCAGTACTTC.

This clone was observed a handful of times. In the same sample, other DNA sequences code for this CDR3. CDR3 coding DNA: TGTGCCAGCAGCGTCGGACTAGCCTACAATGAGCAGTTCTTC. Translating it yields CASSVGLAYNEQFF. The J gene is TRBJ2-1, the V gene TRBV9; the match to TRBD2 covers 7 bases. This CDR3 is built from 14 residues. CDR1 SGDLS and CDR2 YYNGEE come from the germline V gene. Trimming took 2 bases from V and 2 from J; bases not matched to a gene: 1. Based on the CDR3 plus reference TRBV9 and TRBJ2-1, the full variable domain is DSGVTQTPKHLITATGQRVTLRCSPRSGDLSVYWYQQSLDQGLQFLIQYYNGEERAKGNILERFSAQQFPDLHSELNLSSLELGDSALYFCASSVGLAYNEQFFGPGTRLTVL.

This clone has just a few counts. The chain uses TRBV5-6 and TRBJ2-2; possibly TRBD2 for D (5 bases). This CDR3 is 13 amino acids long. V was clipped by 1 base and J by 11 bases, with 12 bases between them. Per the germline V gene, CDR1 is SGHDT and CDR2 is YYEEEE. The CDR3 loop reads CASSLTPEGELFF. The CDR3 DNA reads TGTGCCAGCAGCTTGACCCCCGAGGGAGAGCTGTTTTTT. The whole variable domain, remainder taken from reference TRBV5-6 and TRBJ2-2, is DAGVTQSPTHLIKTRGQQVTLRCSPKSGHDTVSWYQQALGQGPQFIFQYYEEEERQRGNFPDRFSGHQFPNYSSELNVNALLLGDSALYLCASSLTPEGELFFGEGSRLTVL.

The genes are TRBV9 and TRBJ2-2; 7 nucleotides line up with TRBD1. J was trimmed by 2 bases and V by 0 bases; bases with no gene match: 1. The CDR3 loop spans 15 amino acids. From germline, CDR1 is SGDLS and CDR2 YYNGEE. In nucleotides, the CDR3 is TGTGCCAGCAGCGTAGACAGGGGTAACACCGGGGAGCTGTTTTTT. It translates to CASSVDRGNTGELFF.